The source of this T cell receptor beta chain is a study of T cell repertoires in cytomegalovirus infection. Whole-study context: Signatures in public TCR beta sequences pointed to both CMV infection and matching HLA type. Findings of the study overall: In two of eight donors, the top clonotype was HLA-C-restricted CMV-specific.

On this clonotype: Its specificity is unknown.

MiXCR was run by TCRdb on the reads, yielding one entry per CDR3 protein. Found here are 200,000 to 250,000 distinct CDR3 sequences, roughly 34% of them singletons; the top ten hold over 45%. V was pared by 1 base and J by 8 bases, with 15 bases between. The CDR3 is 15 amino acids. Germline CDR1 SGHVS, CDR2 FNYEAQ. V usage is TRBV7-6 and J usage is TRBJ2-1; perhaps TRBD2 as D (7 bases). The source was CD8+ T cells from cultured PBMCs, collected from culture after CMV antigen stimulation. This TCR derives from a human donor in good health (CMV status not recorded). Some clones in this sample may be carry-over from other donors' samples. The CDR3 loop reads CASSLGGGAFHEQFF. The CDR3 nucleotides read TGTGCCAGCAGCTTAGGGGGGGGGGCCTTCCATGAGCAGTTCTTC.